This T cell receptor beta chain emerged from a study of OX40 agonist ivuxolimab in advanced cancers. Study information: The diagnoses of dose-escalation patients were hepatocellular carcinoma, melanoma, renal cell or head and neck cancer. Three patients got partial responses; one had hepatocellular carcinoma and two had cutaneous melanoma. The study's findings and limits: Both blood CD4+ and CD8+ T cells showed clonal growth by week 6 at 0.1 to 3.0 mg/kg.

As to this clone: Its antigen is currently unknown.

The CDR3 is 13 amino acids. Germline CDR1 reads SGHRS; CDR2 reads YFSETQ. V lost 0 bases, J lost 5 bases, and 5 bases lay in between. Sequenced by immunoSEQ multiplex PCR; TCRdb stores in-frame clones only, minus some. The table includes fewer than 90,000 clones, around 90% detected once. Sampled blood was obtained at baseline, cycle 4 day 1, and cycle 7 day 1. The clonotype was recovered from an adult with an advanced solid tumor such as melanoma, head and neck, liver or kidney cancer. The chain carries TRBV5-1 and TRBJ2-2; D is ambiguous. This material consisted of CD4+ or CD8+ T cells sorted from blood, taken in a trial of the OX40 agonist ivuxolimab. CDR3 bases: TGCGCCAGCAGCTTGGAGGAAACCGGGGAGCTGTTTTTT. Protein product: CASSLEETGELFF. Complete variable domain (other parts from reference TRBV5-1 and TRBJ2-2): KAGVTQTPRYLIKTRGQQVTLSCSPISGHRSVSWYQQTPGQGLQFLFEYFSETQRNKGNFPGRFSGRQFSNSRSEMNVSTLELGDSALYLCASSLEETGELFFGEGSRLTVL.